A single sample gave rise to the 7 T cell receptor beta chains below, sequenced in a study of long-term antiretroviral therapy in people with HIV. At the survey level, the v3.0 immunoSEQ assay was run. Sequenced by immunoSEQ multiplex PCR; TCRdb stores in-frame clones only, minus some. This table holds about 25,000 clones, roughly 83% found once. Sequenced here: unsorted PBMCs, sampled approximately 4.3 years after starting antiretroviral therapy. Receptors were obtained from a man in his thirties or forties with HIV.

This sequence joins TRBV6-5 and TRBJ2-7, with 7 bases matching TRBD1. The CDR3 is made up of 16 amino acids. Germline V gene lookup returns CDR1 MNHEY and CDR2 SVGAGI. The trim removed 4 bases at V and 3 bases at J, leaving 12 bases unmatched. The CDR3 DNA follows: TGTGCCAGCAGTTCCCTCCCGGGACAGCGTGACTACGAGCAGTACTTC. Encoded protein: CASSSLPGQRDYEQYF.

This rearrangement joins TRBV12-2 to TRBJ2-7. TRBV12-2 represents a pseudogene. This CDR3 spans 14 amino acids. CDR3 sequence (DNA): TGTGCAAGTCGCTTTGTGGGAAGCCCCTACGAGCAGTACTTC. The encoded protein is CASRFVGSPYEQYF.

This clone was observed a handful of times. The gene calls are TRBV27 and TRBJ1-2; D possibly corresponds to TRBD1 (6 bases). The CDR3 spans 18 residues. Germline values: CDR1 MNHEY, CDR2 SMNVEV (reference sequence). V lost 6 bases and J 8 bases, leaving 31 bases between the germline ends. CDR3: CASSSRGARSGRWRGYTF. CDR3 DNA: TGTGCCAGCAGCTCTCGGGGGGCCAGGTCCGGGCGGTGGAGGGGCTACACCTTC.

The table lists this clone with a count of one. This chain links TRBV7-3 with TRBJ1-1, with 7 positions matching TRBD1. J was trimmed by 4 bases and V by 4 bases; bases with no gene match: 3. The CDR3 extends over 13 amino acids. Germline CDR1 and CDR2: SGHTA and FQGTGA. CDR3 region: CASSYRGVTEAFF. CDR3 DNA sequence: TGTGCCAGCAGCTACAGGGGAGTCACTGAAGCTTTCTTT.

The rearrangement links TRBV19 to TRBJ1-3; D gene unclear. The germline V and J ends were trimmed by 8 bases and 0 bases, with 8 bases remaining between them. In germline, CDR1 is LNHDA, CDR2 SQIVND (reference sequence). The CDR3 consists of 13 residues. The CDR3, as DNA: TGTGCCAGTCAGCGGAACTCTGGAAACACCATATATTTT. Its translation is CASQRNSGNTIYF.

This rearrangement joins TRBV7-9 to TRBJ1-2; no reliable D call. The germline V gene encodes CDR1 SEHNR and CDR2 FQNEAQ (reference sequence). V was shortened by 5 bases and J by 4 bases, with 17 bases between the two germline ends. This CDR3 is built from 15 residues. This CDR3 reads CASSPGGLSGYGYTF. DNA for the CDR3: TGTGCCAGCAGCCCCGGAGGTTTATCGGGCTATGGCTACACCTTC. Full variable domain (remainder filled in from reference TRBV7-9 and TRBJ1-2): DTGVSQNPRHKITKRGQNVTFRCDPISEHNRLYWYRQTLGQGPEFLTYFQNEAQLEKSRLLSDRFSAERPKGSFSTLEIQRTEQGDSAMYLCASSPGGLSGYGYTFGSGTRLTVV.

This clone appeared a single time. This chain joins TRBV6-1 and TRBJ2-3; TRBD2 matches 11 bases. This CDR3 is built from 14 residues. Germline V lookup: CDR1 MNHNS, CDR2 SASEGT. Trimming at V came to 7 bases and at J to 4 bases, leaving 4 bases not matched to a gene. DNA for the CDR3: TGTGCCAGCAAAGGACTAGCGGGCGCAGATACGCAGTATTTT. Its protein is CASKGLAGADTQYF.